Shown below are 19 T cell receptor beta chains from a single sample sequenced in a study of blood T cell repertoires in COVID-19. This table comes from immunoSEQ multiplex PCR, and its TCRdb copy is limited to in-frame clones, with some not included. The sample carries over 100,000 clones, approximately 88% recorded once. Source material: peripheral blood. These receptors were obtained from a middle-aged man with acute or convalescent COVID-19.

The chain carries TRBV2 and TRBJ1-1; D call uncertain. There are 12 residues in the CDR3. Trimming cost V 10 bases and J 6 bases, with 15 bases left between them. CDR1 is SNHLY and CDR2 is FYNNEI in the germline V gene. The CDR3 loop is CATGDMRAEAFF. The CDR3 DNA reads as TGTGCCACCGGGGATATGAGGGCTGAAGCTTTCTTT.

This CDR3 is CASSRETGGRGPYEQYF. The CDR3 region has the DNA TGTGCCAGCAGCCGAGAGACAGGGGGCCGAGGGCCCTACGAGCAGTACTTC. V usage is TRBV7-6 and J usage is TRBJ2-7; TRBD1 matches at 10 bases. This CDR3 has 17 residues. The junction had 12 bases not matched to a gene; V was cut back by 5 bases and J by 2 bases. Germline CDR1 reads SGHVS; CDR2 reads FNYEAQ.

The chain couples TRBV18 to TRBJ1-1; possibly TRBD1 for D (6 bases). This CDR3 has 16 amino acids. The germline CDR1 and CDR2 sequences are KGHSH and LQKENI. V lost 0 bases to trimming and J lost 1 base, with 12 bases between them. The CDR3 spells CASSPPSRGTNTEAFF. For the CDR3, the DNA is TGTGCCAGCTCACCACCGAGCAGGGGAACGAACACTGAAGCTTTCTTT. The variable domain in full, completed from reference TRBV18 and TRBJ1-1, reads NAGVMQNPRHLVRRRGQEARLRCSPMKGHSHVYWYRQLPEEGLKFMVYLQKENIIDESGMPKERFSAEFPKEGPSILRIQQVVRGDSAAYFCASSPPSRGTNTEAFFGQGTRLTVV.

The chain employs TRBV10-2 and TRBJ1-4, with D maybe TRBD1 (6 bases). The CDR3 is 14 residues long. V was cut by 8 bases and J by 6 bases, with 16 bases left in between. Germline values: CDR1 WSHSY, CDR2 SAAADI. The CDR3 sequence is CASSRGGVDEKLFF. In DNA, the CDR3 is TGCGCCAGCTCTCGAGGGGGGGTGGATGAAAAACTGTTTTTT.

This chain uses TRBV28 with TRBJ1-2; 12 nucleotides match TRBD1. Unmatched junction bases numbered 7, after V lost 5 bases and J lost 3 bases. Germline lookup yields CDR1 MDHEN and CDR2 SYDVKM. The CDR3 totals 16 residues. DNA of the CDR3: TGTGCCAGCAGTGGGACAGGGGGCTCTCTCGACTATGGCTACACCTTC. It is translated as CASSGTGGSLDYGYTF.

The chain links TRBV7-6 to TRBJ2-3; possible D gene TRBD1, 5 bases. V was clipped by 1 base and J by 6 bases, with 11 bases between them. Germline lookup yields CDR1 SGHVS and CDR2 FNYEAQ. This CDR3 is built from 14 residues. CDR3 DNA: TGTGCCAGCAGCTTAGTTGGGGCCTCCGATACGCAGTATTTT. As protein: CASSLVGASDTQYF.

This clone appeared a single time. The gene calls are TRBV6-5 and TRBJ1-4; 7 positions match TRBD1. This CDR3 is built from 16 residues. The V gene end was trimmed by 0 bases and the J gene end by 7 bases; junction bases not matched to a gene: 8. Germline-derived CDR1 and CDR2 are MNHEY and SVGAGI. CDR3 protein: CASSYSGAGTAEKLFF. Written as DNA, the CDR3 is TGTGCCAGCAGTTACTCCGGCGCCGGGACAGCTGAAAAACTGTTTTTT.

The chain links TRBV5-4 to TRBJ1-3; TRBD1 aligns across 8 bases. Germline trimming cut 4 bases from V and 4 bases from J; bases unmatched to any gene: 4. The germline gives CDR1 SGHNT, CDR2 YYREEE (reference sequence). This CDR3 spans 14 amino acids. CDR3 bases: TGTGCCAGCAGCGTCGGGACAGGCGGAAACACCATATATTTT. Translating gives CASSVGTGGNTIYF.

This rearrangement joins TRBV5-1 to TRBJ2-5, with 8 bases fitting TRBD2. From germline, CDR1 is SGHRS and CDR2 YFSETQ. Trimming took 0 bases from V and 5 from J; bases not matched to a gene: 9. The CDR3 contains 16 residues. CDR3 region: CASSLGLAGARETQYF. CDR3 nucleotides: TGCGCCAGCAGCTTGGGCCTAGCGGGCGCACGGGAGACCCAGTACTTC.

CDR3 DNA sequence: TGTGCCAGCAGCCCCGTTCCGGGACAGATGGGGGTGAACACTGAAGCTTTCTTT. Its protein product is CASSPVPGQMGVNTEAFF. J is TRBJ1-1 and V is TRBV28, with TRBD1 identical over 7 bases. Germline trimming cut 6 bases from V and 0 bases from J; bases unmatched to any gene: 16. The CDR3 loop spans 18 amino acids. Germline CDR1 reads MDHEN; CDR2 reads SYDVKM.

The rearrangement joins TRBV5-5 to TRBJ1-2, with a possible D match to TRBD1 (5 bases). With 0 bases removed from V and 4 bases from J, the gap between germline ends came to 16 bases. CDR1 SGHKS and CDR2 YYEKEE come from the germline V gene (reference sequence). The CDR3 extends over 16 amino acids. The CDR3 DNA follows: TGTGCCAGCAGCTTGGGGACACGAGTTAGGGGCTATGGCTACACCTTC. Translation: CASSLGTRVRGYGYTF.

The V gene is TRBV7-9, the J gene TRBJ2-1; the match to TRBD1 covers 10 bases. CDR1 is SEHNR and CDR2 is FQNEAQ in the germline V gene (reference sequence). Trimming removed 5 bases from V and 7 bases from J; junction bases left unmatched: 14. The CDR3 contains 17 residues. In DNA, the CDR3 is TGTGCCAGCAGCGCCGGATCCAGACAGGGGGCAGGTAATGAGCAGTTCTTC. It translates to CASSAGSRQGAGNEQFF.

V is TRBV29-1 and J is TRBJ1-1; the D is unclear. The germline V gene encodes CDR1 SQVTM and CDR2 ANQGSEA. CDR3 size: 13 residues. V dropped 3 bases and J dropped 5 bases, with 13 bases sitting between them. The CDR3 DNA is TGCAGCGTTGAGGCGATAGGAGGGACTGAAGCTTTCTTT. It translates to CSVEAIGGTEAFF.

The gene calls are TRBV19 and TRBJ2-2; 12 bases map to TRBD2. J lost 5 bases, V lost 5 bases, and 6 bases had no gene match. Germline V CDR1 and CDR2: LNHDA, SQIVND (reference sequence). The CDR3 runs to 16 residues. CDR3 protein: CASSRLTSGGTGELFF. The CDR3 nucleotides read TGTGCCAGTAGTCGATTGACTAGCGGGGGAACCGGGGAGCTGTTTTTT. The full variable domain, in which reference TRBV19 and TRBJ2-2 provide the parts outside the CDR3, is DGGITQSPKYLFRKEGQNVTLSCEQNLNHDAMYWYRQDPGQGLRLIYYSQIVNDFQKGDIAEGYSVSREKKESFPLTVTSAQKNPTAFYLCASSRLTSGGTGELFFGEGSRLTVL.

This clone was seen just once. The chain uses TRBV18 and TRBJ1-1; 8 nucleotides line up with TRBD1. With V trimmed by 3 bases and J by 2 bases, 2 bases remained unmatched. The germline V gene encodes CDR1 KGHSH and CDR2 LQKENI. The CDR3 has 14 residues. In nucleotides, the CDR3 is TGTGCCAGCTCACCTGCAGGGGGCAACACTGAAGCTTTCTTT. It translates to CASSPAGGNTEAFF.

V is TRBV6-5 and J is TRBJ1-6; no clear D. The CDR3 sequence is 12 residues long. V lost 6 bases to trimming and J lost 8 bases, with 8 bases between them. Germline-derived CDR1 and CDR2 are MNHEY and SVGAGI. CDR3 sequence reads: CASSDRDSPLHF. CDR3 coding DNA: TGTGCCAGCAGCGATCGGGATTCACCCCTCCACTTT.

V usage is TRBV3-1 (or the pseudogene TRBV3-2) and J usage is TRBJ1-2; 8 nucleotides line up with TRBD1. The CDR3 is made up of 14 amino acids. CDR1 is LGHDT and CDR2 is YNNKEL in the germline V gene (reference sequence). The V segment lost 1 base and the J segment 9 bases; nucleotides outside the gene matches: 7. CDR3 in DNA: TGTGCCAGCAGCCAAGGAGGACAGGGCCCAAGCTACACCTTC. Translation: CASSQGGQGPSYTF.

This clone was observed once. The chain uses TRBV5-6 and TRBJ1-5, with TRBD1 matching over 11 bases. Trimming at V came to 1 base and at J to 7 bases, leaving 7 bases not matched to a gene. This CDR3 region has 16 residues. Germline lookup yields CDR1 SGHDT and CDR2 YYEEEE. The CDR3 region is CASSLRTGGRRQPQHF. The CDR3 nucleotides are TGTGCCAGCAGCTTGAGGACAGGGGGCAGGAGACAGCCCCAGCATTTT.

The genes are TRBV2 and TRBJ2-3; D remains unclear. Germline V gene sequence: CDR1 SNHLY, CDR2 FYNNEI. This CDR3 region has 14 residues. With 5 bases removed from V and 2 bases from J, the gap between germline ends came to 11 bases. The CDR3 region is CASSLLINTDTQYF. The CDR3, as DNA: TGTGCCAGCAGTCTGTTAATTAACACAGATACGCAGTATTTT.